Listed below are T cell receptor beta chains from one sample, sequenced in a study of T-cell reconstitution after alpha-beta-depleted transplantation in children. In TCRdb, the PCR reads were re-called with MiXCR into one record per CDR3 protein. The data contain approximately 7,000 distinct CDR3 sequences, around a tenth of them seen just once; the ten biggest clones take up approximately 22%. The material sequenced was PBMCs, mostly from graft donor cells, taken 180 days after TCRalphabeta/CD19-depleted stem cell transplant. These receptors all come from a child less than two years old who had a stem cell transplant for acute myeloid leukemia, so the T cells may come from the graft donor. Each CDR3 is given with its conserved first and last residue. Fields, in order: J gene, D gene, clone size, V gene, CDR3 protein, CDR3 DNA. The D gene is left open where the match is weak. Not every row has a clone size; where given, it reads once, few, many or a size class.

J gene: TRBJ2-3; D gene: TRBD1; clone size: many; V gene: TRBV18; CDR3 protein: CASSPGTGGSDTQYF; CDR3 DNA: TGTGCCAGCTCACCCGGGACAGGGGGTTCGGATACGCAGTATTTT
J gene: TRBJ2-7; D gene: .; clone size: many; V gene: TRBV7-9; CDR3 protein: CASSQRGGADREQYF; CDR3 DNA: TGTGCCAGCAGCCAGAGGGGGGGCGCAGATCGCGAGCAGTACTTC
J gene: TRBJ2-2; D gene: TRBD2; clone size: medium-sized; V gene: TRBV20-1; CDR3 protein: CSAKASGRFSTGELFF; CDR3 DNA: TGCAGTGCTAAGGCTAGCGGGAGGTTTAGCACCGGGGAGCTGTTTTTT
J gene: TRBJ2-6; D gene: .; clone size: many; V gene: TRBV5-1; CDR3 protein: CASSLDWVGANVLTF; CDR3 DNA: TGCGCCAGCAGCTTGGATTGGGTCGGGGCCAACGTCCTGACTTTC
J gene: TRBJ2-5; D gene: TRBD1; clone size: many; V gene: TRBV7-9; CDR3 protein: CASRNVKRQGVQETQYF; CDR3 DNA: TGTGCCAGCAGAAACGTTAAGCGACAGGGGGTTCAAGAGACCCAGTACTTC
J gene: TRBJ2-7; D gene: TRBD2; clone size: medium-sized; V gene: TRBV20-1; CDR3 protein: CSASQALAGTEQYF; CDR3 DNA: TGCAGTGCTAGTCAGGCTCTAGCGGGAACCGAGCAGTACTTC
J gene: TRBJ2-2; D gene: .; clone size: medium-sized; V gene: TRBV4-3; CDR3 protein: CASSLEVGGELFF; CDR3 DNA: TGCGCCAGCAGCCTGGAAGTAGGCGGGGAGCTGTTTTTT
J gene: TRBJ2-4; D gene: .; clone size: many; V gene: TRBV27; CDR3 protein: CASSWSGFLAKNIQYF; CDR3 DNA: TGTGCCAGCAGTTGGTCCGGATTTCTAGCCAAAAACATTCAGTACTTC
J gene: TRBJ2-2; D gene: TRBD1; clone size: many; V gene: TRBV7-9; CDR3 protein: CASSYGTGLDPGELFF; CDR3 DNA: TGTGCCAGCAGCTATGGGACAGGATTGGACCCCGGGGAGCTGTTTTTT
J gene: TRBJ2-5; D gene: TRBD2; clone size: many; V gene: TRBV7-9; CDR3 protein: CASSDRRLAVQETQYF; CDR3 DNA: TGTGCCAGCAGCGACCGGAGACTAGCGGTCCAAGAGACCCAGTACTTC
J gene: TRBJ2-2; D gene: .; clone size: medium-sized; V gene: TRBV28; CDR3 protein: CASKQGLGGELFF; CDR3 DNA: TGTGCCAGCAAGCAGGGTCTGGGCGGGGAGCTGTTTTTT
J gene: TRBJ2-7; D gene: .; clone size: many; V gene: TRBV5-1; CDR3 protein: CASRVDPGTYEQYF; CDR3 DNA: TGCGCCAGCAGGGTAGACCCGGGAACCTACGAGCAGTACTTC
J gene: TRBJ2-2; D gene: .; clone size: .; V gene: TRBV5-1; CDR3 protein: CATSGTGELFF; CDR3 DNA: TGCGCCACCAGCGGGACAGGGGAGCTGTTTTTT
J gene: TRBJ1-2; D gene: .; clone size: many; V gene: TRBV20-1; CDR3 protein: CSARPHPEGRYTF; CDR3 DNA: TGCAGTGCTAGACCCCACCCAGAGGGTCGCTACACCTTC
J gene: TRBJ2-3; D gene: .; clone size: many; V gene: TRBV20-1; CDR3 protein: CSAKGIVADTQYF; CDR3 DNA: TGCAGTGCTAAGGGAATCGTCGCAGATACGCAGTATTTT
J gene: TRBJ2-1; D gene: .; clone size: many; V gene: TRBV9; CDR3 protein: CASSVGLAYNEQFF; CDR3 DNA: TGTGCCAGCAGCGTCGGACTGGCATACAATGAGCAGTTCTTC
J gene: TRBJ2-1; D gene: .; clone size: medium-sized; V gene: TRBV20-1; CDR3 protein: CSAQRSSYNEQFF; CDR3 DNA: TGCAGTGCCCAGCGGAGCTCCTACAATGAGCAGTTCTTC
J gene: TRBJ2-5; D gene: .; clone size: many; V gene: TRBV3-1; CDR3 protein: CASRASGGGETQYF; CDR3 DNA: TGTGCCAGCAGGGCTAGCGGAGGGGGAGAGACCCAGTACTTC
J gene: TRBJ2-7; D gene: TRBD1; clone size: many; V gene: TRBV7-1; CDR3 protein: CASSSGTGYPSGPTPPTYEQYF; CDR3 DNA: TGTGCCAGCAGCTCCGGGACAGGGTATCCTAGCGGCCCTACCCCCCCGACCTACGAGCAGTACTTC
J gene: TRBJ2-1; D gene: .; clone size: large; V gene: TRBV20-1; CDR3 protein: CSAMSRRSSYNEQFF; CDR3 DNA: TGCAGTGCCATGTCCCGTAGGAGCTCCTACAATGAGCAGTTCTTC
J gene: TRBJ2-2; D gene: TRBD1; clone size: .; V gene: TRBV12-3/TRBV12-4; CDR3 protein: CASSLRPGGNTGELFF; CDR3 DNA: TGTGCCAGCAGTCTTCGGCCAGGGGGGAACACCGGGGAGCTGTTTTTT
J gene: TRBJ2-3; D gene: TRBD2; clone size: medium-sized; V gene: TRBV20-1; CDR3 protein: CSATRTSGHDTQYF; CDR3 DNA: TGCAGTGCTACAAGGACTAGCGGTCACGATACGCAGTATTTT
J gene: TRBJ2-1; D gene: TRBD2; clone size: medium-sized; V gene: TRBV11-1; CDR3 protein: CASSSRTSGNIRVFF; CDR3 DNA: TGTGCCAGCAGCTCCAGGACTAGCGGAAATATTCGGGTGTTCTTC
J gene: TRBJ2-1; D gene: TRBD1; clone size: many; V gene: TRBV24-1; CDR3 protein: CATSDLRTGGGNEQFF; CDR3 DNA: TGTGCCACCAGTGATTTGCGGACAGGGGGAGGCAATGAGCAGTTCTTC
J gene: TRBJ2-5; D gene: TRBD2; clone size: medium-sized; V gene: TRBV24-1; CDR3 protein: CATSDSSGIQETQYF; CDR3 DNA: TGTGCCACCAGTGATTCTAGCGGGATCCAAGAGACCCAGTACTTC
J gene: TRBJ2-2; D gene: .; clone size: many; V gene: TRBV11-3; CDR3 protein: CASSSPQGGFSTGELFF; CDR3 DNA: TGTGCCAGCAGCTCGCCCCAGGGCGGGTTCAGCACCGGGGAGCTGTTTTTT
J gene: TRBJ2-5; D gene: .; clone size: few; V gene: TRBV11-3; CDR3 protein: CASSHSPRGETQYF; CDR3 DNA: TGTGCCAGCAGCCATTCCCCTCGGGGAGAGACCCAGTACTTC
J gene: TRBJ1-1; D gene: .; clone size: many; V gene: TRBV18; CDR3 protein: CASSRTDGDTEAFF; CDR3 DNA: TGTGCCAGCTCACGAACCGACGGGGACACTGAAGCTTTCTTT
J gene: TRBJ2-7; D gene: .; clone size: medium-sized; V gene: TRBV20-1; CDR3 protein: CSAGDNRAYEQYF; CDR3 DNA: TGCAGTGCTGGAGATAATCGGGCCTACGAGCAGTACTTC
J gene: TRBJ2-1; D gene: .; clone size: many; V gene: TRBV7-3; CDR3 protein: CASSSFSGDYNEQFF; CDR3 DNA: TGTGCCAGCAGCAGCTTTAGTGGAGACTACAATGAGCAGTTCTTC
J gene: TRBJ2-1; D gene: TRBD2; clone size: many; V gene: TRBV5-1; CDR3 protein: CASSLRGSGRRGCVRRLF; CDR3 DNA: TGCGCCAGCAGCTTGCGTGGTAGCGGGAGAAGAGGCTGCGTGAGGAGGCTCTTC
J gene: TRBJ1-5; D gene: .; clone size: .; V gene: TRBV27; CDR3 protein: CASSFRGGNQPQHF; CDR3 DNA: TGTGCCAGCAGTTTCCGGGGTGGCAATCAGCCCCAGCATTTT
J gene: TRBJ1-2; D gene: TRBD1; clone size: many; V gene: TRBV7-2; CDR3 protein: CASSAPTGFGYTF; CDR3 DNA: TGTGCCAGCAGCGCCCCGACAGGGTTTGGCTACACCTTC
J gene: TRBJ2-5; D gene: TRBD2; clone size: medium-sized; V gene: TRBV6-5; CDR3 protein: CASRRAGDQETQYF; CDR3 DNA: TGTGCCAGCAGGCGAGCGGGAGACCAAGAGACCCAGTACTTC
J gene: TRBJ2-1; D gene: TRBD2; clone size: .; V gene: TRBV3-1; CDR3 protein: CATSQGGGRNNEQFF; CDR3 DNA: TGTGCCACCTCCCAGGGCGGCGGGAGGAACAATGAGCAGTTCTTC
J gene: TRBJ1-2; D gene: TRBD1; clone size: many; V gene: TRBV5-1; CDR3 protein: CASSLAGQGHGYTF; CDR3 DNA: TGCGCCAGCAGCTTGGCCGGACAGGGCCATGGCTACACCTTC
J gene: TRBJ1-1; D gene: .; clone size: many; V gene: TRBV29-1; CDR3 protein: CSVGRRFVPEAFF; CDR3 DNA: TGCAGCGTTGGCCGACGGTTTGTGCCTGAAGCTTTCTTT
J gene: TRBJ2-3; D gene: TRBD2; clone size: many; V gene: TRBV5-1; CDR3 protein: CASGLAGGQRTQYF; CDR3 DNA: TGCGCCAGTGGACTAGCGGGAGGGCAACGTACGCAGTATTTT
J gene: TRBJ1-5; D gene: .; clone size: many; V gene: TRBV28; CDR3 protein: CASRDYRANQPQHF; CDR3 DNA: TGTGCCAGCAGAGATTACAGGGCCAATCAGCCCCAGCATTTT
J gene: TRBJ1-1; D gene: TRBD1; clone size: many; V gene: TRBV24-1; CDR3 protein: CATAQARRQGGLSMNTEAFF; CDR3 DNA: TGTGCCACCGCTCAGGCCCGGCGACAGGGGGGATTGTCTATGAACACTGAAGCTTTCTTT
J gene: TRBJ2-3; D gene: .; clone size: medium-sized; V gene: TRBV11-2; CDR3 protein: CASSLVGGQRTDTQYF; CDR3 DNA: TGTGCCAGCAGCTTAGTTGGGGGACAACGCACAGATACGCAGTATTTT
J gene: TRBJ1-1; D gene: .; clone size: many; V gene: TRBV7-7; CDR3 protein: CASSLDPAGMNTEAFF; CDR3 DNA: TGTGCCAGCAGCTTAGACCCGGCCGGCATGAACACTGAAGCTTTCTTT
J gene: TRBJ2-6; D gene: TRBD1; clone size: many; V gene: TRBV18; CDR3 protein: CASSPGTAISGANVLTF; CDR3 DNA: TGTGCCAGCTCACCGGGGACAGCCATCTCTGGGGCCAACGTCCTGACTTTC
J gene: TRBJ2-7; D gene: .; clone size: medium-sized; V gene: TRBV3-1; CDR3 protein: CASSQGGAELYEQYF; CDR3 DNA: TGTGCCAGCAGCCAAGGAGGCGCGGAGCTGTACGAGCAGTACTTC
J gene: TRBJ1-2; D gene: .; clone size: many; V gene: TRBV4-3; CDR3 protein: CASSQADRYGYTF; CDR3 DNA: TGCGCCAGCAGCCAAGCGGACAGATATGGCTACACCTTC
J gene: TRBJ2-4; D gene: TRBD2; clone size: many; V gene: TRBV7-3; CDR3 protein: CASSSGLARDIQYF; CDR3 DNA: TGTGCCAGCAGCTCAGGACTAGCGAGAGACATTCAGTACTTC
J gene: TRBJ1-3; D gene: .; clone size: once; V gene: TRBV12-3/TRBV12-4; CDR3 protein: CASSPGGGSRNTIFF; CDR3 DNA: TGTGCCAGCAGTCCCGGCGGGGGCTCCCGAAACACCATATTTTTT
J gene: TRBJ2-1; D gene: .; clone size: many; V gene: TRBV9; CDR3 protein: CASSSGPASINEQFF; CDR3 DNA: TGTGCCAGCAGCTCTGGGCCAGCGTCCATCAATGAGCAGTTCTTC
J gene: TRBJ2-7; D gene: TRBD2; clone size: few; V gene: TRBV5-4; CDR3 protein: CASSSSLAGPPYEQYF; CDR3 DNA: TGTGCCAGCAGCTCTTCTCTAGCGGGACCACCCTACGAGCAGTACTTC
J gene: TRBJ2-7; D gene: .; clone size: many; V gene: TRBV11-3; CDR3 protein: CASSVGRGSYEQYF; CDR3 DNA: TGTGCCAGCAGCGTCGGCAGGGGCTCCTACGAGCAGTACTTC
J gene: TRBJ2-1; D gene: .; clone size: many; V gene: TRBV20-1; CDR3 protein: CSAREPSADPNEQFF; CDR3 DNA: TGCAGTGCTAGAGAGCCTAGTGCGGATCCCAATGAGCAGTTCTTC
J gene: TRBJ2-1; D gene: TRBD2; clone size: large; V gene: TRBV3-1; CDR3 protein: CASSGEGSGRIGEQFF; CDR3 DNA: TGTGCCAGCAGCGGGGAAGGGAGCGGGAGAATCGGTGAGCAGTTCTTC
J gene: TRBJ2-7; D gene: TRBD1; clone size: .; V gene: TRBV28; CDR3 protein: CTSSPLTGSSYEQYF; CDR3 DNA: TGTACCAGCAGTCCGTTGACAGGGAGCTCCTACGAGCAGTACTTC